This TCR beta chain was captured in a study of T cells after yellow fever vaccination (dated by TCRdb to the late 2010s). Broadly, across the study: The SMART-Seq v4 Ultra Low Input RNA kit was used to prepare libraries from fractions with low cell numbers. To follow T-cell clones before and after both primary and booster YFV17D yellow fever vaccination, bulk TCR alpha and beta repertoires underwent longitudinal sequencing. Two healthy male donors made up the cohort, one aged 18 to 29 years and the other aged 30 to 40 years. Blood was collected at multiple timepoints before and after primary and secondary immunization, and bulk PBMC replicates and cell subsets were isolated. The study at large found these results: Because abundant contaminating clonotypes from the bulk population could be contained in FACS-sorted repertoires, computational filtering was required. Because the study included only a couple of donors, the extent to which the findings can be generalized is limited. Most clones expanded after primary vaccination (approximately 95% of CD4 and around 88% of CD8) were re-detected after the booster, suggesting that broad memory maintenance occurred. A small fraction of clonotypes showed up in both the CD4 and CD8 compartments, probably as a result of convergent recombination. Compared with the primary T-cell response, the secondary T-cell response was faster but weaker, reaching its peak on day 5 rather than on day 15.

V gives up 5 bases and J gives up 6 bases, and the segment between their germline ends measures 17 bases. CDR1 and CDR2 are drawn from the germline V gene (reference sequence): SEHNR, FQNEAQ. The CDR3, from cysteine to phenylalanine, totals 15 residues. The CDR3 DNA has 45 bases and is translated from base 1. The treatment or condition label for this specimen denotes: live attenuated yellow fever vaccine strain. At every blood-draw timepoint, two biological replicates of bulk PBMCs were collected. PBMCs were isolated from peripheral blood using a standard Ficoll-Paque protocol. TriZol was used to extract RNA from bulk PBMCs, CD4 and CD8 fractions, and dextramer-positive and dextramer-negative fractions. About this clonotype itself: No antigen is known for it. Base-call qualities are not available, and no considerably larger clone is one nucleotide away.

TCR cDNA was synthesized by 5'RACE template switching, which introduced a universal primer site and unique molecular identifiers. cDNA synthesis was primed from both the TCR alpha and TCR beta constant segments. Two PCR steps were used to amplify libraries, with sample barcodes and sequencing adapters being added in the second step. Libraries were sequenced on Illumina HiSeq 2500 (2x100 bp) or NovaSeq (2x150 bp). The study's own analysis went as follows. MIGEC was used to demultiplex reads and collapse the reads into UMI consensus sequences, and MiXCR was used for V(D)J alignment. Using edgeR on replicate PBMC samples, clonotypes were called vaccine-responding if FDR was below 0.01 and the log2 fold change was above 5 up to day 15. Bulk clonotypes were assigned CD4 or CD8 identity according to which sequenced CD4 or CD8 repertoire held them at higher abundance. The public reads were reanalyzed by TCRdb: fastp trimming at Q25, MiXCR alignment, in-frame beta chains only. Each entry is one CDR3 protein sequence, shown with its most common DNA and genes. TCRdb's processing, not the study's, gives the V and J calls here. The sample has about 580,000 distinct CDR3 sequences on record, about a sixth of them singletons. Around 15% of the sample rests with the top ten.

This TCR derives from a man aged 18-30 years who received the YFV17D yellow fever vaccine. The sample here was PBMCs, taken roughly 5 days after the first yellow fever vaccination. The sequence is built from TRBV7-9 and TRBJ2-1; the D segment cannot be called with confidence. The DNA sequence is TGTGCCAGCAGCCTAGTTGCTAGTACCGCCAATGAGCAGTTCTTC. Its translation is CASSLVASTANEQFF. The full variable domain, with segments outside the CDR3 supplied by the reference TRBV7-9 and TRBJ2-1 proteins, appears as DTGVSQNPRHKITKRGQNVTFRCDPISEHNRLYWYRQTLGQGPEFLTYFQNEAQLEKSRLLSDRFSAERPKGSFSTLEIQRTEQGDSAMYLCASSLVASTANEQFFGPGTRLTVL.